This T cell receptor beta chain was recorded in a study of T cells in Graves' hyperthyroidism and ophthalmopathy. Study findings and constraints: Most clonotypes expanded in thyroid above 0.001 were likewise present in blood.

The CDR3 is 13 residues long. Germline CDR1 DFQATT, CDR2 SNEGSKA (reference sequence). This clonotype was seen just once. Its antigen is not known. One junction end does not reproduce the germline sequence, and a read error may be involved. TCR beta CDR3 regions were amplified from RNA transcripts. HTBI primers were used for first-round RT-PCR of the TCR CDR3. TCRdb recomputed calls from the multiplex PCR reads with MiXCR, one row per CDR3 protein. There are some 460,000 distinct CDR3 sequences in the sample; about 15% occur only once, and 11% to 15% lies in the top ten. Material: blood. This receptor was taken from a woman under 30 with Graves' hyperthyroidism. The rearrangement links TRBV20-1 to TRBJ1-2; D unclear. The CDR3 DNA is TGCAGTGCCTCGGGGAGGGCGGATTATGGCTACATCTTC. Its translation is CSASGRADYGYIF.